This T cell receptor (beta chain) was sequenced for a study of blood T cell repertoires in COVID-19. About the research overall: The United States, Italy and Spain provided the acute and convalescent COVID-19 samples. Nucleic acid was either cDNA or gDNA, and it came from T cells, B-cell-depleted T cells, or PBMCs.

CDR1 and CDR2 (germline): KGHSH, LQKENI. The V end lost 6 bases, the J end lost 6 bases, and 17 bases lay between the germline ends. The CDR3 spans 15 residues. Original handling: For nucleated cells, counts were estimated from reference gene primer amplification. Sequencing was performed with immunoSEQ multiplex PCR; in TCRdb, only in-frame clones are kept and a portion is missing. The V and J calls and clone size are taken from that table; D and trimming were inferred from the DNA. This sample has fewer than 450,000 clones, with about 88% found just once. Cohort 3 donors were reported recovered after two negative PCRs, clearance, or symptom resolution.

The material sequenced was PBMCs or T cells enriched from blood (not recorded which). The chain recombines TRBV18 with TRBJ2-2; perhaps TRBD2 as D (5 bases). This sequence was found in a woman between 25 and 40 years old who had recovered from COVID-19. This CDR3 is CASSPTTAAAGELFF. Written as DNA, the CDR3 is TGTGCCAGCTCCCCTACCACAGCGGCAGCCGGGGAGCTGTTTTTT.